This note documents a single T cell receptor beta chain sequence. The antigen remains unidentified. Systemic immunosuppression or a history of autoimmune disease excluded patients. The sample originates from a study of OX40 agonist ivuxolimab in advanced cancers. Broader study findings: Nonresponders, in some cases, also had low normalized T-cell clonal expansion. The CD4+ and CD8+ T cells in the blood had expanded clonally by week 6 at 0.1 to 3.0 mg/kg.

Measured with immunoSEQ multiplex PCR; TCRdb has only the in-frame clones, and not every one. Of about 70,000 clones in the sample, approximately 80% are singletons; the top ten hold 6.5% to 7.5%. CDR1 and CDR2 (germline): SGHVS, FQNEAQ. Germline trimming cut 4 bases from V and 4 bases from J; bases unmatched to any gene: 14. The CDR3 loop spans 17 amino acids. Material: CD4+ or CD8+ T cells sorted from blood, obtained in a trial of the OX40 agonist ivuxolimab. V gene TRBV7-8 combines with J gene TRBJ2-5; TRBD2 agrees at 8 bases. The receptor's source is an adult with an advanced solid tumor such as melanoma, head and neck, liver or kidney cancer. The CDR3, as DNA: TGTGCCAGCAGCTGGGGGTTAAGCGGGAGTGGTCGAGAGACCCAGTACTTC. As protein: CASSWGLSGSGRETQYF.